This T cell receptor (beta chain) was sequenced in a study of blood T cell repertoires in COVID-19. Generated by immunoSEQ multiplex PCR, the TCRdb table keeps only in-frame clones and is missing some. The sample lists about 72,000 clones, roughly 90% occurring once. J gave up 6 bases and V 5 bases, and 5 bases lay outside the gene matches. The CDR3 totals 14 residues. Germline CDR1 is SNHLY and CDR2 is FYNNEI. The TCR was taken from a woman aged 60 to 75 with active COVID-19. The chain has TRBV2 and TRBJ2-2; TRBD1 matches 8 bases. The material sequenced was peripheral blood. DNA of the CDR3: TGTGCCAGCAGTAACATACAGGGGGCCGGGGAGCTGTTTTTT. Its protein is CASSNIQGAGELFF.